The rows below give T cell receptor beta chains drawn from one sample of a study of T cells in Graves' hyperthyroidism and ophthalmopathy. TCRdb reprocessed the multiplex PCR reads via MiXCR and lists one record per CDR3 protein. Among 500,000 to 600,000 distinct CDR3 sequences listed, roughly 17% were seen once. Sequences were obtained from blood. These receptors were obtained from a woman aged 18-29 years with Graves' hyperthyroidism. Each CDR3 is given with its conserved first and last residue. Fields, in order: V gene, D gene, clone size, J gene, CDR3 protein, CDR3 DNA. The D gene is left open where the match is weak. Clone size is stated in some rows and not others, as once, few, many or a class when expanded.

TRBV10-3,NA,NA,TRBJ2-7,CAISAPERGLRRGPSSHEQYF,TGTGCCATCAGTGCCCCCGAGAGGGGCCTGCGACGAGGGCCCAGCTCCCACGAGCAGTACTTC
TRBV20-1,TRBD2,NA,TRBJ2-1,CSARGGNSGPGSYNEQFF,TGCAGTGCTAGAGGGGGGAATAGCGGGCCGGGGTCCTACAATGAGCAGTTCTTC
TRBV27,NA,NA,TRBJ2-5,CASSLSQGFRETQYF,TGTGCCAGCAGTTTATCCCAGGGGTTCCGGGAGACCCAGTACTTC
TRBV19,NA,few,TRBJ2-1,CASSWGGTYNEQFF,TGTGCCAGTAGTTGGGGAGGTACCTACAATGAGCAGTTCTTC
TRBV6-1,TRBD1,many,TRBJ2-3,CASRQTGGTDTQYF,TGTGCCAGCAGACAGACAGGGGGCACAGATACGCAGTATTTT
TRBV7-2,NA,few,TRBJ2-7,CASSSGGGPYEQYF,TGTGCCAGCAGCTCCGGAGGGGGTCCCTACGAGCAGTACTTC
TRBV7-9,TRBD1,many,TRBJ2-7,CASSARQGDYEQYF,TGTGCCAGCAGCGCCCGACAGGGAGATTACGAGCAGTACTTC
TRBV20-1,TRBD1,many,TRBJ1-4,CSAKGTGGANEKLFF,TGCAGTGCCAAGGGGACAGGAGGGGCTAATGAAAAACTGTTTTTT
TRBV15,TRBD1,NA,TRBJ2-3,CATSRETGVYADTQYF,TGTGCCACCAGCAGAGAAACAGGGGTTTATGCAGATACGCAGTATTTT
TRBV20-1,TRBD2,NA,TRBJ2-3,CSAYSGGDGDTQYF,TGCAGTGCTTATAGCGGGGGGGATGGAGATACGCAGTATTTT
TRBV20-1,TRBD1,many,TRBJ1-1,CSADDRDNTEAFF,TGCAGTGCGGACGACAGGGATAACACTGAAGCTTTCTTT